A single sample gave rise to the 27 T cell receptor beta chains below, sequenced in a study of identical twins. TCRdb independently ran MiXCR on the 5' RACE reads; one entry per CDR3 protein. The sample holds roughly 280,000 distinct CDR3 sequences, roughly 8.6% seen once. This sample was also put to use in a study of yellow fever vaccine responses in identical twins.

Sequenced material: CD8+ T cells sorted from blood. These receptors were obtained from a woman aged 18-35 years in good health.

The sample holds many counts of this clonotype. The chain joins TRBV19 to TRBJ1-1; 7 positions match TRBD1. CDR3 size: 15 residues. Germline V lookup: CDR1 LNHDA, CDR2 SQIVND (reference sequence). V shed 9 bases and J 1 base; nucleotides not matched to a gene: 11. For the CDR3, the DNA is TGTGCCAGCCAAGGCAGGGGGGCCGCGAACACTGAAGCTTTCTTT. Translated: CASQGRGAANTEAFF. The whole variable domain, remainder taken from reference TRBV19 and TRBJ1-1, is DGGITQSPKYLFRKEGQNVTLSCEQNLNHDAMYWYRQDPGQGLRLIYYSQIVNDFQKGDIAEGYSVSREKKESFPLTVTSAQKNPTAFYLCASQGRGAANTEAFFGQGTRLTVV.

The chain recombines TRBV7-9 with TRBJ2-1; TRBD2 is a possible D gene (5 bases). The V gene lost 6 bases and the J gene lost 6 bases, with 21 bases spanning the gap. The CDR3 extends over 16 amino acids. Germline V gene lookup returns CDR1 SEHNR and CDR2 FQNEAQ (reference sequence). For the CDR3, the DNA is TGTGCCAGCAGTCATCCGGAGCGGATAAGTTTCAATGAGCAGTTCTTC. Its protein product is CASSHPERISFNEQFF.

The chain couples TRBV7-9 to TRBJ2-7, with D maybe TRBD2 (5 bases). Germline CDR1 is SEHNR and CDR2 is FQNEAQ (reference sequence). V lost 3 bases and J lost 4, with 22 bases in between. The length of the CDR3 is 17 residues. CDR3 in DNA: TGTGCCAGCAGCTTCACCTTACCAGCCGACGGGGAGTACGAGCAGTACTTC. Protein: CASSFTLPADGEYEQYF. The full variable domain, with the rest looked up from reference TRBV7-9 and TRBJ2-7, is DTGVSQNPRHKITKRGQNVTFRCDPISEHNRLYWYRQTLGQGPEFLTYFQNEAQLEKSRLLSDRFSAERPKGSFSTLEIQRTEQGDSAMYLCASSFTLPADGEYEQYFGPGTRLTVT.

This clonotype was found a few times. The rearrangement uses TRBV5-1 and TRBJ1-4; TRBD1 might be the D (5 bases). V gave up 4 bases and J gave up 5 bases, with 9 bases separating them. Germline assignment: CDR1 SGHRS and CDR2 YFSETQ. The CDR3 runs 13 residues. CDR3 residues: CASSPGPNEKLFF. DNA of the CDR3: TGCGCCAGCAGCCCGGGGCCGAATGAAAAACTGTTTTTT.

The chain links TRBV4-2 to TRBJ2-3; D is uncertain. Germline lookup yields CDR1 LGHNA and CDR2 YNFKEQ. Trimming took off 1 base at V and 4 bases at J, with 15 bases between the two ends. The CDR3 length is 16 residues. The CDR3 sequence is CASSQAPSDGADTQYF. DNA for the CDR3: TGTGCCAGCAGCCAAGCCCCAAGCGATGGGGCAGATACGCAGTATTTT.

The V and J genes are TRBV6-5 and TRBJ1-5, with 7 nucleotides matching TRBD1. Per the germline V gene, CDR1 is MNHEY and CDR2 is SVGAGI. V trimming: 4 bases; J trimming: 0 bases; junction bases outside the gene matches: 6. The CDR3 loop spans 16 amino acids. This CDR3 is CASSLDRRDSNQPQHF. CDR3 in DNA: TGTGCCAGCAGTTTGGACAGGAGGGATAGCAATCAGCCCCAGCATTTT.

This clonotype was recorded at least ten times. The genes are TRBV5-1 and TRBJ2-1; no clear D. Per germline, CDR1 SGHRS and CDR2 YFSETQ. The V end lost 0 bases, the J end lost 10 bases, and 14 bases lay between the germline ends. CDR3 length: 14 residues. CDR3 amino acids: CASSLDHPTKEQFF. The CDR3 DNA is TGCGCCAGCAGCTTGGACCACCCCACAAAGGAGCAGTTCTTC.

This clonotype was observed a handful of times. V usage is TRBV6-4 and J usage is TRBJ2-1; the D is unclear. CDR1 is MRHNA, CDR2 SNTAGT, per germline. Trimming removed 8 bases at V and 5 bases at J, with 13 bases between. The CDR3 extends over 13 amino acids. The CDR3 here is CASRSPNNNEQFF. In DNA, the CDR3 is TGTGCCAGCCGGAGCCCTAACAACAATGAGCAGTTCTTC.

This clonotype was recorded a few times. The chain is built from TRBV12-3 or TRBV12-4 and TRBJ1-5, with 9 bases matching TRBD1. The length of the CDR3 is 15 residues. The V gene end was trimmed by 1 base and the J gene end by 7 bases; junction bases not matched to a gene: 5. CDR3 in DNA: TGTGCCAGCAGTTTAGGGGGACAGGGTTACCAGCCCCAGCATTTT. Its translation: CASSLGGQGYQPQHF.

The chain combines TRBV29-1 with TRBJ2-1; D possibly uses TRBD1 or TRBD2 (6 bases each). CDR1 and CDR2 (germline): SQVTM, ANQGSEA. V lost 8 bases and J 6 bases, leaving 14 bases between the germline ends. There are 12 residues in the CDR3. The CDR3 region is CSTSWGANEQFF. The CDR3 region has the DNA TGCAGCACCTCCTGGGGGGCCAATGAGCAGTTCTTC.

The chain joins TRBV2 to TRBJ1-4; no reliable D call. CDR3 size: 12 residues. Deletions cut 3 bases from V and 8 bases from J, with 7 bases between. From germline, CDR1 is SNHLY and CDR2 FYNNEI. The CDR3 is CASSEEGEKLFF. The CDR3 DNA follows: TGTGCCAGCAGTGAGGAAGGAGAAAAACTGTTTTTT.

This clonotype was counted between two and nine times. V and J are TRBV12-3 or TRBV12-4 and TRBJ2-1; tentatively, D is TRBD2 (6 bases). V gave up 6 bases and J gave up 3 bases, with 18 bases separating them. This CDR3 comprises 16 residues. The CDR3 protein is CASREEGHSGYNEQFF. CDR3 sequence (DNA): TGTGCCAGCAGGGAAGAAGGCCATAGCGGCTACAATGAGCAGTTCTTC.

The V gene is TRBV6-1, the J gene TRBJ2-5; possible D gene TRBD1, 9 bases. In germline, CDR1 is MNHNS, CDR2 SASEGT. V was shortened by 1 base and J by 5 bases, with 20 bases between the two germline ends. This CDR3 spans 17 amino acids. This CDR3 reads CASSEDGGDRAEETQYF. DNA of the CDR3: TGTGCCAGCAGTGAAGACGGGGGGGACAGGGCAGAGGAGACCCAGTACTTC.

As for this clonotype: The germline gene is not matched at one end of the junction; a read error may be the cause. The chain employs TRBV7-7 and TRBJ2-1; 10 bases map to TRBD1. The CDR3 length is 17 residues. Germline CDR1 is SSHAT and CDR2 is FNYEAQ (reference sequence). The CDR3 nucleotides read TGTGCTAGCAGCCTACGACCGGGACAGGGGTATGGAAGTGAGCAGTTCTTC. Translation: CASSLRPGQGYGSEQFF.

This clonotype has more than one count but fewer than ten. The chain links TRBV20-1 to TRBJ2-7; possibly TRBD1 for D (5 bases). V lost 5 bases to trimming and J lost 6 bases, with 14 bases between them. The CDR3 is 12 residues long. The germline gives CDR1 DFQATT, CDR2 SNEGSKA (reference sequence). The chain's CDR3 is CSAWAGLGEQYF. The CDR3 DNA is TGCAGTGCTTGGGCAGGGTTAGGCGAGCAGTACTTC.

The genes are TRBV7-8 and TRBJ2-3; tentatively, D is TRBD2 (5 bases). Germline V gives CDR1 SGHVS, CDR2 FQNEAQ. V gave up 5 bases and J gave up 6 bases, with 12 bases separating them. The CDR3 has 13 amino acids. The CDR3 loop is CASSPLGLDTQYF. DNA of the CDR3: TGTGCCAGCAGCCCTCTCGGACTGGATACGCAGTATTTT. The whole variable domain, remainder taken from reference TRBV7-8 and TRBJ2-3, is GAGVSQSPRYKVAKRGQDVALRCDPISGHVSLFWYQQALGQGPEFLTYFQNEAQLDKSGLPSDRFFAERPEGSVSTLKIQRTQQEDSAVYLCASSPLGLDTQYFGPGTRLTVL.

This clonotype was found a few times. J is TRBJ2-3 and V is TRBV7-6; D remains unclear. The CDR3 consists of 17 residues. V dropped 5 bases and J dropped 2 bases, with 20 bases sitting between them. Germline V gene data show CDR1 as SGHVS and CDR2 as FNYEAQ. CDR3 region: CASSHTSATLATDTQYF. The CDR3, as DNA: TGTGCCAGCAGCCATACCTCGGCGACTTTAGCCACAGATACGCAGTATTTT.

This clonotype was counted many times. The chain uses TRBV19 and TRBJ2-7, with 7 bases lining up with TRBD1. V lost 6 bases and J lost 2; bases outside the gene matches: 4. Germline CDR1 is LNHDA and CDR2 is SQIVND (reference sequence). This CDR3 is 13 amino acids long. The CDR3 sequence: CASRDRFAYEQYF. The CDR3 DNA is TGTGCCAGTAGGGACAGGTTTGCCTACGAGCAGTACTTC.

The genes are TRBV27 and TRBJ2-1, with D hard to call. V lost 0 bases and J 7 bases, leaving 7 bases between the germline ends. The germline gives CDR1 MNHEY, CDR2 SMNVEV (reference sequence). This CDR3 comprises 13 residues. CDR3: CASSLSTLNEQFF. CDR3 in DNA: TGTGCCAGCAGTTTATCGACTCTAAATGAGCAGTTCTTC.

This clonotype was detected many times. This sequence joins TRBV28 and TRBJ2-1, with 11 bases that match TRBD2. This CDR3 is built from 17 residues. Germline V lookup: CDR1 MDHEN, CDR2 SYDVKM. V lost 4 bases and J lost 4; bases outside the gene matches: 9. The CDR3 protein is CASSSMTSGVRYNEQFF. In DNA, the CDR3 is TGTGCCAGCAGTTCCATGACTAGCGGGGTTCGATACAATGAGCAGTTCTTC.

The CDR3 spells CASSPLGGRAWDTQYF. CDR3 DNA sequence: TGTGCCAGCAGCCCGTTGGGCGGGAGGGCCTGGGATACGCAGTATTTT. V and J are TRBV28 and TRBJ2-3, with 9 bases that match TRBD2. Germline V lookup: CDR1 MDHEN, CDR2 SYDVKM. The V gene end was trimmed by 6 bases and the J gene end by 6 bases; junction bases not matched to a gene: 13. This CDR3 is built from 16 residues.

V gene TRBV6-2 or TRBV6-3 combines with J gene TRBJ1-1, with D uncertain. Between the trimmed V and J ends, which lost 10 bases and 0 bases, there was a span of 15 bases. Per germline, CDR1 MNHEY and CDR2 SVGEGT. CDR3 size: 14 residues. CDR3 DNA: TGTGCCATCTCCTCGGGCCTGATGAACACTGAAGCTTTCTTT. Translation gives CAISSGLMNTEAFF.

V usage is TRBV20-1 and J usage is TRBJ2-7; TRBD2 might be the D (5 bases). The V end lost 0 bases, the J end lost 3 bases, and 12 bases lay between the germline ends. There are 14 residues in the CDR3. The germline CDR1 and CDR2 sequences are DFQATT and SNEGSKA (reference sequence). The CDR3 loop reads CSARDRGSFYEQYF. The DNA for the CDR3 is TGCAGTGCTAGAGATCGGGGATCGTTCTACGAGCAGTACTTC.

There are a few counts of this clonotype. The rearrangement uses TRBV6-1 and TRBJ2-3; D may be TRBD2 (5 bases). Trimming removed 6 bases from V and 5 bases from J, with 15 bases in between. The CDR3 is made up of 14 amino acids. The germline V gene has CDR1 MNHNS and CDR2 SASEGT. CDR3 nucleotide sequence: TGTGCCAGCAGGGCTAGCAACTGGCGAGATACGCAGTATTTT. Its translation is CASRASNWRDTQYF.

This clonotype came up many times. The gene calls are TRBV6-1 and TRBJ2-7, with 13 bases identical to TRBD2. Germline lookup yields CDR1 MNHNS and CDR2 SASEGT. The trim removed 3 bases at V and 5 bases at J, leaving 7 bases unmatched. The CDR3 is 16 amino acids. CDR3 nucleotide sequence: TGTGCCAGCAGTGACTTACTAGCGGGGGGGGCCGACGAGCAGTACTTC. Translating gives CASSDLLAGGADEQYF.

This clonotype has only a few counts. J is TRBJ2-2 and V is TRBV11-2, with 8 bases matching TRBD1. The J segment lost 4 bases and the V segment lost 4 bases, leaving 11 bases of the junction unmatched. The CDR3 length is 17 residues. The germline V gene has CDR1 SGHAT and CDR2 FQNNGV. The CDR3 nucleotides read TGTGCCAGCAGCTCACACCACGGACAGGGAGGCACCGGGGAGCTGTTTTTT. Amino acid sequence: CASSSHHGQGGTGELFF.

This sequence joins TRBV14 and TRBJ2-7; 9 bases match TRBD1. CDR3 size: 15 residues. Per germline, CDR1 SGHDN and CDR2 FVKESK. Trimming at V came to 4 bases and at J to 5 bases, leaving 9 bases not matched to a gene. CDR3 nucleotides: TGTGCCAGCAGCCCATGGACAGGGGAGATGCACGAGCAGTACTTC. Translating it yields CASSPWTGEMHEQYF. The full variable domain, in which reference TRBV14 and TRBJ2-7 provide the parts outside the CDR3, is EAGVTQFPSHSVIEKGQTVTLRCDPISGHDNLYWYRRVMGKEIKFLLHFVKESKQDESGMPNNRFLAERTGGTYSTLKVQPAELEDSGVYFCASSPWTGEMHEQYFGPGTRLTVT.